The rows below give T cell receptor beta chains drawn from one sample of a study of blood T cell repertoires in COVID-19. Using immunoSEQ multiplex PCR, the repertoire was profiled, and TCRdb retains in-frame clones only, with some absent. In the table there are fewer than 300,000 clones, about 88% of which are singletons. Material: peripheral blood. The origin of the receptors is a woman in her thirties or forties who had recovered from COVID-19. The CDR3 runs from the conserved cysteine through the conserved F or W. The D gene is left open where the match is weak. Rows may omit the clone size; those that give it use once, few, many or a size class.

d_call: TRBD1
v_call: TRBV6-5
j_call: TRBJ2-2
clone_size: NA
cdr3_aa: CASRPGGPTGELFF
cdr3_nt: TGTGCCAGCAGGCCAGGGGGACCCACCGGGGAGCTGTTTTTT

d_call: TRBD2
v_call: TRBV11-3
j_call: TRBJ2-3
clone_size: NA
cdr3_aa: CASSSWTSGPSTDTQYF
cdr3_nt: TGTGCCAGCAGCTCATGGACTAGCGGGCCAAGCACAGATACGCAGTATTTT

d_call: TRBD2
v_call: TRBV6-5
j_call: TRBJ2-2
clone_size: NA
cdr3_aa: CASRPRGSGELFF
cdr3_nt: TGTGCCAGCAGGCCGCGGGGGTCCGGGGAGCTGTTTTTT

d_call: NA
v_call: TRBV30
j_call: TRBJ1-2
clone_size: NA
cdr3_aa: CAWGRSWEIGYGYTF
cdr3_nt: TGTGCCTGGGGTAGAAGTTGGGAGATTGGCTATGGCTACACCTTC

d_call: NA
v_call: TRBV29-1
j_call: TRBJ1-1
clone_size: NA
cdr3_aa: CSVTQGGTEAFF
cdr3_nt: TGCAGCGTCACACAGGGCGGGACTGAAGCTTTCTTT

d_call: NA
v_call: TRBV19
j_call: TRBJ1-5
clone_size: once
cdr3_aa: CASSIMRGSQPQHF
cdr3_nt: TGTGCCAGTAGTATAATGCGGGGGAGTCAGCCCCAGCATTTT

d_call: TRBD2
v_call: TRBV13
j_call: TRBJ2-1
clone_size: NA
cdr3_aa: CASSLLRASGSRDEQFF
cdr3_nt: TGTGCCAGCAGCCTCCTTCGGGCTAGCGGGAGTCGGGATGAGCAGTTCTTC

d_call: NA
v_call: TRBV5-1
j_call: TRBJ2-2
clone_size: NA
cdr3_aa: CASSLVATANTGELFF
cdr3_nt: TGCGCCAGCAGCTTGGTGGCCACCGCGAACACCGGGGAGCTGTTTTTT

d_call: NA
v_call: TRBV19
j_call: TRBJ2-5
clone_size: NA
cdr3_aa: CASSLPSNPRALETQYF
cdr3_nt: TGTGCCAGTAGCCTACCTAGTAACCCGCGAGCCCTAGAGACCCAGTACTTC

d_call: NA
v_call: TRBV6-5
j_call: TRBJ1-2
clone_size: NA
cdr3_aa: CASSRGGDGLYGYTF
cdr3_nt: TGTGCCAGCAGCCGGGGAGGGGACGGCCTATATGGCTACACCTTC

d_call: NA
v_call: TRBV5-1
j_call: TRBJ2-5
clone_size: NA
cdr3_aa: CASSLGSGQETQYF
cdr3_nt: TGCGCCAGCAGCTTGGGTAGCGGACAAGAGACCCAGTACTTC

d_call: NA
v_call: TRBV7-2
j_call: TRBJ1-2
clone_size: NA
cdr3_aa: CASRQDYYGYTF
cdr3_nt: TGTGCCAGCAGGCAAGACTACTATGGCTACACCTTC

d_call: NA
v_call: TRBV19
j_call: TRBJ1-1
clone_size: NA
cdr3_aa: CASSDSRGEDTEAFF
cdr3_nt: TGTGCCAGTAGTGACTCCCGGGGGGAAGACACTGAAGCTTTCTTT

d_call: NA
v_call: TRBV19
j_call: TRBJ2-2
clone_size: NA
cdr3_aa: CASRPAGHTGELFF
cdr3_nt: TGTGCCAGTAGGCCAGCGGGACATACCGGGGAGCTGTTTTTT

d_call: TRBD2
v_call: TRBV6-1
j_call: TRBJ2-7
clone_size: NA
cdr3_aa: CASSETSGRLAGNEQYF
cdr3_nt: TGTGCCAGCAGTGAGACTAGCGGGAGACTTGCTGGGAACGAGCAGTACTTC

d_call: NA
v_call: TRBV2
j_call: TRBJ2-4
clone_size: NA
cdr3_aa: CASGASTSKNIQYF
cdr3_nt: TGTGCCTCTGGGGCCTCCACATCCAAAAACATTCAGTACTTC

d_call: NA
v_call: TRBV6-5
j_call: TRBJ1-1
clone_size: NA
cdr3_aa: CASSLGQANTEAFF
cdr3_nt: TGTGCCAGCAGCCTCGGCCAGGCTAACACTGAAGCTTTCTTT

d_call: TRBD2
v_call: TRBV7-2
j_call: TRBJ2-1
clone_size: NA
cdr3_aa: CASSLGGSGRPGNEQFF
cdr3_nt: TGTGCCAGCAGCTTAGGGGGTAGCGGGAGGCCGGGGAATGAGCAGTTCTTC

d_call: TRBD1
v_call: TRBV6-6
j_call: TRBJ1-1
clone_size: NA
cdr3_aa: CASSRRTGVMNTEAFF
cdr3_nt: TGTGCCAGCAGTCGACGGACAGGGGTCATGAACACTGAAGCTTTCTTT

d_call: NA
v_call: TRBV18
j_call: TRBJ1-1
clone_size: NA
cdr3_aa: CASSPRSEAFF
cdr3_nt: TGTGCCAGCTCACCGCGGTCTGAAGCTTTCTTT

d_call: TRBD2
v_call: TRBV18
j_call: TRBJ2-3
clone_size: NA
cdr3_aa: CASSPSGVTDTQYF
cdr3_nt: TGTGCCAGCTCCCCTAGCGGGGTCACAGATACGCAGTATTTT

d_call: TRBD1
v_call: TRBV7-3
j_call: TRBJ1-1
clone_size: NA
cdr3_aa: CASSPTGTGVSTEAFF
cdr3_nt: TGTGCCAGCAGCCCCACCGGGACAGGGGTTTCCACTGAAGCTTTCTTT

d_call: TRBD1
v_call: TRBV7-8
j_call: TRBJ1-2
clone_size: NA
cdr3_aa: CASSPDRANYGYTF
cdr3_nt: TGTGCCAGCAGCCCGGACAGGGCTAACTATGGCTACACCTTC

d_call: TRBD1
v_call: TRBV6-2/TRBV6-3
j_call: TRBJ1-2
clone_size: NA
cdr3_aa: CASSPRTGGNYGYTF
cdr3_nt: TGTGCCAGCAGTCCACGGACAGGGGGCAACTATGGCTACACCTTC

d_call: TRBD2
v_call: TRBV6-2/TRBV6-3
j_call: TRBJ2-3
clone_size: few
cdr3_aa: CASSYSTSGRARDTQYF
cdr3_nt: TGTGCCAGCAGTTATTCGACTAGCGGGAGGGCCAGAGATACGCAGTATTTT

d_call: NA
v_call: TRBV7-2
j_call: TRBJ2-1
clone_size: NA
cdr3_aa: CASSLAAGYNEQFF
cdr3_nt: TGTGCCAGCAGCTTAGCGGCAGGCTACAATGAGCAGTTCTTC